This T cell receptor beta chain stems from a study of PD-L1 blockade in urothelial cancer. Here immunoSEQ multiplex PCR was the method, and the copy in TCRdb shows in-frame clones only, minus some. The sample yields approximately 100,000 clones, roughly nine tenths seen once. With 1 base removed from V and 5 bases from J, the gap between germline ends came to 16 bases. This CDR3 comprises 15 residues. Germline CDR1 SGHRS, CDR2 YFSETQ. Locally advanced or metastatic urothelial carcinoma affected all patients. This TCR was sampled from a woman older than 75 with urothelial cancer. The genes are TRBV5-1 and TRBJ2-7; weak D call: TRBD2 (6 bases). Sequencing was performed on PBMCs, taken around atezolizumab (anti-PD-L1) treatment. In DNA, the CDR3 is TGCGCCAGCAGCTTGTGGTCGGGAGAGCTTAACGAGCAGTACTTC. Translating gives CASSLWSGELNEQYF.